This is a list of T cell receptor beta chains from one sample in a study of cytomegalovirus exposure and HLA in healthy donors. Produced via immunoSEQ multiplex PCR; TCRdb's table is partial and in-frame only. The sample has about 130,000 clones, 70% to 85% seen once; the top ten hold approximately 1.2%. Sequencing used PBMCs. These receptors came from a boy between 10 and 17 years old in good health and CMV-seronegative. CDR3s include the opening cysteine and the closing phenylalanine or tryptophan. Fields, in order: clone size, J gene, V gene, D gene, CDR3 protein, CDR3 DNA. A D gene is named only where the DNA matches it firmly. Clone size is not always given. Where it is, it says once, few, many or a class for expanded clones.

. | TRBJ2-1 | TRBV4-3 | . | CASSPTRSSHNEQFF | TGCGCCAGCAGCCCGACGAGGAGCTCCCACAATGAGCAGTTCTTC
. | TRBJ2-1 | TRBV7-2 | . | CASSLQGNEQFF | TGTGCCAGCAGCTTACAGGGGAATGAGCAGTTCTTC
. | TRBJ2-7 | TRBV5-1 | TRBD2 | CASSLTSGSYEQYF | TGCGCCAGCAGCCTCACTAGCGGTTCCTACGAGCAGTACTTC
. | TRBJ1-2 | TRBV5-4 | . | CASSSPALPWYGYTF | TGTGCCAGCAGCTCCCCAGCGCTCCCATGGTATGGCTACACCTTC
. | TRBJ2-1 | TRBV6-5 | TRBD2 | CASSSLAGGPVGEQFF | TGTGCCAGCAGTTCACTAGCGGGAGGGCCGGTGGGTGAGCAGTTCTTC
. | TRBJ2-1 | TRBV5-4 | . | CASSGGGGGYNEQFF | TGTGCCAGCAGCGGCGGAGGGGGGGGGTACAATGAGCAGTTCTTC
. | TRBJ2-7 | TRBV2 | TRBD1 | CASATGGPEQYF | TGTGCCAGCGCGACAGGGGGGCCCGAGCAGTACTTC
. | TRBJ1-1 | TRBV7-7 | . | CASSSTVGTEAFF | TGTGCCAGCAGCTCAACGGTCGGCACTGAAGCTTTCTTT
. | TRBJ2-7 | TRBV4-1 | . | CASSPLQSDYEQYF | TGCGCCAGCAGTCCTCTGCAGTCCGACTACGAGCAGTACTTC
. | TRBJ2-1 | TRBV29-1 | TRBD2 | CSVEDSDRGGEQFF | TGCAGCGTTGAAGATTCCGATCGGGGGGGTGAGCAGTTCTTC
. | TRBJ1-2 | TRBV7-8 | TRBD1 | CASSPWTGEENGYTF | TGTGCCAGCAGCCCGTGGACAGGGGAGGAGAATGGCTACACCTTC
few | TRBJ2-1 | TRBV27 | TRBD1 | CASSLVPKGALYNEQFF | TGTGCCAGCAGTTTAGTCCCTAAGGGGGCCCTTTACAATGAGCAGTTCTTC
. | TRBJ2-7 | TRBV7-9 | . | CASSPPAADEQYF | TGTGCCAGCAGCCCCCCCGCGGCGGACGAGCAGTACTTC
. | TRBJ2-7 | TRBV20-1 | TRBD1 | CSATTGSEQYF | TGCAGTGCTACGACAGGGTCCGAGCAGTACTTC
. | TRBJ1-1 | TRBV27 | TRBD1 | CASSTMDREGPEAFF | TGTGCCAGCAGTACTATGGACAGGGAGGGCCCTGAAGCTTTCTTT
. | TRBJ1-3 | TRBV5-4 | . | CASSYTGSSGNTIYF | TGTGCCAGCAGCTATACAGGGAGCTCTGGAAACACCATATATTTT
. | TRBJ2-3 | TRBV5-6 | TRBD2 | CASSWGLASTDTQYF | TGTGCCAGCAGCTGGGGACTAGCGAGCACAGATACGCAGTATTTT
. | TRBJ2-6 | TRBV7-9 | . | CASSRGEGRETGANVLTF | TGTGCCAGCAGCCGCGGGGAAGGCCGGGAAACTGGGGCCAACGTCCTGACTTTC
. | TRBJ2-7 | TRBV5-6 | TRBD2 | CASSFHAGGIPYEQYF | TGTGCCAGCAGCTTTCACGCGGGAGGCATTCCCTACGAGCAGTACTTC
. | TRBJ1-4 | TRBV5-1 | . | CASSQGSTSQEKLFF | TGCGCCAGCAGCCAGGGATCAACCAGTCAGGAAAAACTGTTTTTT
. | TRBJ2-5 | TRBV19 | TRBD2 | CASSISSWTSGSGETQYF | TGTGCCAGTAGTATCTCTAGTTGGACTAGCGGGAGTGGAGAGACCCAGTACTTC
. | TRBJ2-1 | TRBV5-1 | TRBD2 | CASRSRTSTYNEQFF | TGCGCCAGCAGGTCCAGGACTAGCACATACAATGAGCAGTTCTTC
. | TRBJ1-1 | TRBV2 | . | CASSERGTEAFF | TGTGCCAGCAGTGAAAGGGGAACTGAAGCTTTCTTT
. | TRBJ1-2 | TRBV27 | . | CASSQTGNYGYTF | TGTGCCAGCAGTCAGACGGGGAACTATGGCTACACCTTC
. | TRBJ2-3 | TRBV5-1 | TRBD2 | CASSFGDYRTDTQYF | TGCGCCAGCAGCTTCGGGGACTACCGCACAGATACGCAGTATTTT
. | TRBJ1-2 | TRBV5-5 | . | CASRHTGVEGYTF | TGTGCCAGCAGGCACACAGGAGTAGAAGGCTACACCTTC
. | TRBJ1-1 | TRBV29-1 | . | CILTDGAEAFF | TGCATCCTTACGGACGGGGCTGAAGCTTTCTTT
. | TRBJ2-7 | TRBV11-3 | . | CASSPDRGYEQYF | TGTGCCAGCAGCCCGGACAGAGGCTACGAGCAGTACTTC
once | TRBJ1-1 | TRBV5-6 | TRBD1 | CASSKTGTGESTEAFF | TGTGCCAGCAGCAAGACCGGGACAGGGGAGTCCACTGAAGCTTTCTTT
. | TRBJ1-4 | TRBV19 | . | CASSRGPATNEKLFF | TGTGCCAGTAGTAGGGGGCCAGCAACTAATGAAAAACTGTTTTTT
. | TRBJ2-1 | TRBV7-9 | TRBD2 | CASSKGTSGGGWFFNEQFF | TGTGCCAGCAGCAAAGGGACTAGCGGGGGTGGGTGGTTTTTCAATGAGCAGTTCTTC
. | TRBJ1-2 | TRBV7-9 | . | CASSPRDSLGYGYTF | TGTGCCAGCAGCCCACGGGACTCCTTAGGCTATGGCTACACCTTC
. | TRBJ2-1 | TRBV4-3 | TRBD2 | CASSPTSGSSYNEQFF | TGCGCCAGCAGCCCGACTAGCGGGAGCTCCTACAATGAGCAGTTCTTC
. | TRBJ2-7 | TRBV6-7 | TRBD2 | CASSYSASGRSEQYF | TGTGCCAGCAGTTACTCGGCTAGCGGGAGATCCGAGCAGTACTTC
. | TRBJ1-1 | TRBV5-5 | . | CASSLDAFGNTEAFF | TGTGCCAGCAGCTTGGACGCGTTTGGTAACACTGAAGCTTTCTTT
once | TRBJ1-1 | TRBV7-2 | . | CASSSLGGVSNTEAFF | TGTGCCAGCAGCTCCCTTGGGGGGGTCAGCAACACTGAAGCTTTCTTT
. | TRBJ2-7 | TRBV19 | . | CASSMKGVEQYF | TGTGCCAGTAGTATGAAGGGAGTCGAGCAGTACTTC
. | TRBJ2-1 | TRBV5-1 | TRBD2 | CASSRTSGNNEQFF | TGCGCCAGCAGTCGGACTAGCGGGAACAATGAGCAGTTCTTC
. | TRBJ2-2 | TRBV7-3 | TRBD2 | CASSSGTSSGELFF | TGTGCCAGCAGCTCCGGGACTAGCAGCGGGGAGCTGTTTTTT
. | TRBJ1-1 | TRBV11-3 | . | CASSLDLRGGRETEAFF | TGTGCCAGCAGCTTAGACCTGAGAGGGGGGAGGGAAACTGAAGCTTTCTTT
. | TRBJ2-7 | TRBV15 | . | CATSRDLASSSYEQYF | TGTGCCACCAGCAGAGATCTCGCGTCGAGCTCCTACGAGCAGTACTTC
few | TRBJ2-7 | TRBV7-8 | . | CASRPLWGRGRPEQYF | TGTGCCAGCCGACCTTTGTGGGGCAGGGGTAGGCCCGAGCAGTACTTC